The rows below give T cell receptor beta chains drawn from one sample of a study of blood T cell repertoires in COVID-19. TCRdb's copy holds only in-frame clones and misses some; the assay was immunoSEQ multiplex PCR. The sample has 350,000 to 550,000 clones; roughly 90% are singletons. The specimen was peripheral blood. These receptors all stem from a woman aged 25 to 45 with acute or convalescent COVID-19. CDR3s include the opening cysteine and the closing phenylalanine or tryptophan. A D gene is named only where the DNA matches it firmly. Not every row has a clone size; where given, it reads once, few, many or a size class.

>13|TRBV5-4|.|TRBJ2-7|.
CASSLARSYEQYF
TGTGCCAGCAGCTTGGCCAGGTCCTACGAGCAGTACTTC
>18|TRBV7-6|few|TRBJ2-7|TRBD1
CASSLGGQGPVGAYEQYF
TGTGCCAGCAGCTTAGGGGGACAGGGGCCCGTAGGCGCCTACGAGCAGTACTTC
>14|TRBV24-1|.|TRBJ2-3|TRBD1
CATSPTGGTDTQYF
TGTGCCACCAGTCCGACAGGGGGCACAGATACGCAGTATTTT
>15|TRBV9|once|TRBJ1-2|.
CASSVGGEANYGYTF
TGTGCCAGCAGCGTAGGGGGGGAAGCTAACTATGGCTACACCTTC
>11|TRBV20-1|.|TRBJ1-2|.
CSSSESYGYTF
TGCAGCAGTTCAGAATCCTATGGCTACACCTTC
>15|TRBV14|.|TRBJ2-7|TRBD1
CASSQVGQGFHEQYF
TGTGCCAGCAGCCAAGTGGGACAGGGATTCCACGAGCAGTACTTC
>17|TRBV18|.|TRBJ2-1|TRBD2
CASSPQPSGGAYNEQFF
TGTGCCAGCTCACCCCAACCCTCGGGGGGGGCCTACAATGAGCAGTTCTTC
>18|TRBV11-2|.|TRBJ2-3|.
CASRIVEAGRHITDTQYF
TGTGCCAGCAGAATTGTCGAAGCGGGCCGCCATATCACAGATACGCAGTATTTT
>15|TRBV6-4|.|TRBJ1-4|.
CASSDSIQVGEKLFF
TGTGCCAGCAGTGACTCGATACAGGTAGGGGAAAAACTGTTTTTT
>14|TRBV2|.|TRBJ1-5|TRBD1
CASSSQGIGQPQHF
TGTGCCAGCAGTTCACAGGGGATAGGACAGCCCCAGCATTTT
>14|TRBV3-1/TRBV3-2|.|TRBJ2-3|.
CASSHSVFGDTQYF
TGTGCCAGCAGCCATTCGGTGTTCGGGGATACGCAGTATTTT
>17|TRBV2|.|TRBJ2-3|TRBD2
CASSRRLAGGYGDTQYF
TGTGCCAGCAGTCGAAGACTAGCGGGGGGCTATGGGGATACGCAGTATTTT
>16|TRBV11-1|.|TRBJ2-1|TRBD2
CASSLGASGLYNEQFF
TGTGCCAGCAGCTTAGGGGCTAGCGGGCTGTACAATGAGCAGTTCTTC
>15|TRBV7-3|.|TRBJ2-3|TRBD1
CASSFGQGDTDTQYF
TGTGCCAGCAGCTTCGGACAGGGAGACACAGATACGCAGTATTTT
>13|TRBV15|.|TRBJ1-3|.
CATSRDRGNTIYF
TGTGCCACCAGCAGAGATCGGGGAAACACCATATATTTT
>16|TRBV28|once|TRBJ2-5|.
CASSSPSGTLQETQYF
TGTGCCAGCAGTTCCCCGTCAGGGACTTTACAAGAGACCCAGTACTTC
>13|TRBV7-9|.|TRBJ1-2|.
CASSFFVSDGYTF
TGTGCCAGCAGCTTTTTTGTATCGGATGGCTACACCTTC
>16|TRBV30|.|TRBJ1-2|TRBD1
CAWSHSAYGTVYGYTF
TGTGCCTGGAGCCACTCAGCGTACGGGACAGTTTATGGCTACACCTTC
>15|TRBV5-1|once|TRBJ1-4|.
CASQVNPREGEKLFF
TGCGCCAGCCAAGTGAACCCCAGAGAGGGTGAAAAACTGTTTTTT
>14|TRBV10-2|once|TRBJ2-1|.
CASSDSVYYNEQFF
TGCGCCAGCAGTGATTCGGTCTACTACAATGAGCAGTTCTTC
>15|TRBV4-1|few|TRBJ2-3|TRBD1
CASSGQGGNADTQYF
TGCGCCAGCAGCGGACAGGGTGGAAACGCAGATACGCAGTATTTT
>15|TRBV5-5|.|TRBJ2-3|TRBD2
CASSLTSGYTDTQYF
TGTGCCAGCAGCTTGACTAGCGGCTACACAGATACGCAGTATTTT
>20|TRBV30|.|TRBJ2-1|TRBD2
CAWSGGLWTSGGASYNEQFF
TGTGCCTGGAGTGGCGGTCTGTGGACTAGCGGGGGGGCCTCCTACAATGAGCAGTTCTTC
>15|TRBV30|.|TRBJ2-3|TRBD2
CAWKVSGGAANTQYF
TGTGCCTGGAAGGTTAGCGGGGGGGCCGCTAATACGCAGTATTTT
>15|TRBV6-5|.|TRBJ1-6|.
CASSRLTGIDSPLHF
TGTGCCAGCAGTCGCCTAACCGGGATAGATTCACCCCTCCACTTT
>16|TRBV7-9|.|TRBJ1-2|TRBD1
CASSLGSHTGEYGYTF
TGTGCCAGCAGCTTAGGTAGCCACACAGGGGAATATGGCTACACCTTC
>15|TRBV13|.|TRBJ2-7|TRBD2
CASSSETSDPYEQYF
TGTGCCAGCAGCTCCGAGACTAGCGACCCCTACGAGCAGTACTTC
>14|TRBV24-1|.|TRBJ2-2|.
CATSEGGLPGELFF
TGTGCCACCAGTGAGGGGGGACTTCCGGGGGAGCTGTTTTTT
>15|TRBV11-2|.|TRBJ2-5|TRBD2
CASSPPGLAVQTQYF
TGTGCCAGCAGCCCGCCGGGACTAGCGGTCCAGACCCAGTACTTC
>13|TRBV7-9|once|TRBJ1-5|.
CASSLAQNQPQHF
TGTGCCAGCAGCTTAGCCCAAAATCAGCCCCAGCATTTT
>15|TRBV28|.|TRBJ2-1|TRBD2
CASSPSHGGADEQFF
TGTGCCAGCAGTCCTTCACACGGGGGGGCGGATGAGCAGTTCTTC
>17|TRBV4-1|.|TRBJ2-2|.
CASSQDQGRMNTGELFF
TGCGCCAGCAGCCAAGATCAGGGGCGGATGAACACCGGGGAGCTGTTTTTT
>13|TRBV6-5|.|TRBJ2-3|.
CASSYLYTDTQYF
TGTGCCAGCAGTTACCTCTACACAGATACGCAGTATTTT
>14|TRBV28|.|TRBJ2-1|.
CASSSVRGRDEQFF
TGTGCCAGCAGTTCGGTCAGGGGACGCGATGAGCAGTTCTTC
>13|TRBV2|.|TRBJ1-2|.
CASSDIRNYGYTF
TGTGCCAGCAGTGATATCAGGAACTATGGCTACACCTTC
>16|TRBV24-1|.|TRBJ2-3|TRBD1
CATSDFSPGTGITQYF
TGTGCCACCAGTGATTTTAGTCCCGGGACAGGGATTACGCAGTATTTT
>16|TRBV27|.|TRBJ2-1|TRBD1
CASSSTRDRGDNEQFF
TGTGCCAGCAGTTCCACCCGGGACAGGGGCGACAATGAGCAGTTCTTC
>13|TRBV11-3|.|TRBJ1-1|.
CASSSPRGTEAFF
TGTGCCAGCAGCTCCCCCAGGGGCACTGAAGCTTTCTTT
>13|TRBV15|.|TRBJ2-3|.
CATSSFRGNTQYF
TGTGCCACCAGTTCTTTCCGGGGGAATACGCAGTATTTT
>12|TRBV28|.|TRBJ2-3|.
CASSRLRDTQYF
TGTGCCAGCTCTAGATTAAGAGATACGCAGTATTTT
>13|TRBV12-3/TRBV12-4|.|TRBJ2-1|TRBD2
CASSGLAGNEQFF
TGTGCCAGCAGCGGACTAGCGGGGAATGAGCAGTTCTTC
>17|TRBV11-2|.|TRBJ2-2|TRBD2
CASSLRLAGGRTGELFF
TGTGCCAGCAGCTTACGGCTAGCGGGGGGGCGGACCGGGGAGCTGTTTTTT
>14|TRBV2|.|TRBJ2-7|TRBD1
CASSPLPGQAEQYF
TGTGCCAGCTCCCCCTTACCGGGACAGGCCGAGCAGTACTTC
>15|TRBV5-1|.|TRBJ2-7|TRBD2
CASSPLAGGPYEQYF
TGCGCCAGCAGCCCGTTAGCGGGGGGGCCCTACGAGCAGTACTTC
>15|TRBV6-5|once|TRBJ1-5|TRBD1
CASRRPGTGAAPQHF
TGTGCCAGCAGAAGGCCCGGGACAGGGGCCGCGCCCCAGCATTTT
>15|TRBV4-1|.|TRBJ2-1|.
CASSQALVSIYEQFF
TGCGCCAGCAGCCAGGCACTAGTGAGCATCTATGAGCAGTTCTTC
>18|TRBV5-6|.|TRBJ1-2|.
CASSLATPDSWLTYGYTF
TGTGCCAGCAGCTTGGCTACCCCTGACTCATGGCTAACGTATGGCTACACCTTC
>13|TRBV30|.|TRBJ1-2|.
CAWSLSQGYGYTF
TGTGCCTGGAGCCTCTCTCAGGGCTATGGCTACACCTTC